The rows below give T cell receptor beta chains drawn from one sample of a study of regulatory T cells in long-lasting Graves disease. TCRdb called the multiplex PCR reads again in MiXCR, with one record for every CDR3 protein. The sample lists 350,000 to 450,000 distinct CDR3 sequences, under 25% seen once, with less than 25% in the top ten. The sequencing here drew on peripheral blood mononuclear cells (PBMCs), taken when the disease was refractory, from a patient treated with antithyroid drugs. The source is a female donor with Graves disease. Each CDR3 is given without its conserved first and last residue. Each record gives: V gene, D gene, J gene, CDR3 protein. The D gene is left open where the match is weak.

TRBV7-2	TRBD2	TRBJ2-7	ASSWGLAEYEQY
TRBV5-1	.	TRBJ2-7	ASSLRPSEQY
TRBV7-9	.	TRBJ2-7	ASSLGPGGQNYEQY
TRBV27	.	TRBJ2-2	ASSLSHSAGSTGELF
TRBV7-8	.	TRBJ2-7	ASSLGRGITYEQY
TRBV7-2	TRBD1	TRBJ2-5	ASSSTGTEGETQY
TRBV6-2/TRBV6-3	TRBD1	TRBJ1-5	ASRQGGQGDRNQPQH
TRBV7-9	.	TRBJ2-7	ASSLNQGRGGYEQY
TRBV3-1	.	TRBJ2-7	ASSQWGRADEQY
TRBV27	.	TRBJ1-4	ASSLSRDAGTREKLF
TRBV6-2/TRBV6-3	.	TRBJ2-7	ASRTIKPYEQY
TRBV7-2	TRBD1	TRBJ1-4	ASSPGQGNEKLF
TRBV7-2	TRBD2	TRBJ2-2	ASSKAGGVTGELF
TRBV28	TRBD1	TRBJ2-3	ASSVRGGVLDTQY
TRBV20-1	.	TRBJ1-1	SARALIPPKTEAF